What follows describes a single T cell receptor beta chain. Assay: immunoSEQ multiplex PCR; the TCRdb copy retains only in-frame clones and omits some. Of 100,000 to 150,000 clones in the sample, 92% were seen once. The sample originates from a study of blood T cell repertoires in COVID-19. Across the whole study: Donors in the United States, Italy and Spain gave samples during acute or convalescent COVID-19.

CDR1 is SGHRS and CDR2 is YFSETQ in the germline V gene. The length of the CDR3 is 15 residues. Between the trimmed V and J ends, which lost 3 bases and 3 bases, there was a span of 15 bases. V is TRBV5-1 and J is TRBJ1-1; possibly TRBD1 for D (6 bases). The TCR originated in a man aged 50 to 60 with COVID-19, enrolled during active disease. Sequenced: peripheral blood. CDR3 nucleotides: TGCGCCAGCAGCTCGTTACAGGGTTATCACACTGAAGCTTTCTTT. This sequence encodes CASSSLQGYHTEAFF.